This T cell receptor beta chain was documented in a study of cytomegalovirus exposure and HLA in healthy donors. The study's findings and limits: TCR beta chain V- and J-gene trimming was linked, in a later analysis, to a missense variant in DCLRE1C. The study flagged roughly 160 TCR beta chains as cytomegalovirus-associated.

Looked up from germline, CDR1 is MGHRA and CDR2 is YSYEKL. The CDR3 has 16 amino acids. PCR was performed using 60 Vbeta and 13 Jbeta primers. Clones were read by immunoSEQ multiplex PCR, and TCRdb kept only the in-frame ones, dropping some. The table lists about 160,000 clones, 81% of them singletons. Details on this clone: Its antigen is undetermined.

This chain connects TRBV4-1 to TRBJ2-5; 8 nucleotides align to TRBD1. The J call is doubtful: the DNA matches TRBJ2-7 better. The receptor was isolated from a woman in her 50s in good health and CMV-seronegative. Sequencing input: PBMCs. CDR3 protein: CASSPIYRTGSYEQYF. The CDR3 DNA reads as TGCGCCAGCAGCCCCATATACCGGACAGGGTCCTACGAGCAGTACTTC.